A single sample is the source of the 11 T cell receptor beta chains below, sequenced in a study of cytomegalovirus exposure and HLA in healthy donors. Primers for the PCR totalled 60 Vbeta and 13 Jbeta. Sequencing used immunoSEQ multiplex PCR; TCRdb keeps in-frame clones, though not all of them. This sample's clone table lists 65,000 to 90,000 clones. Material for sequencing was PBMCs. The source is a female donor in good health and CMV-seropositive.

The chain uses TRBV4-3 and TRBJ2-3, with D unclear. This CDR3 has 16 residues. Germline loops: CDR1 LGHNA, CDR2 YSLEER. The V end was cut by 0 bases, the J end by 3 bases, with 13 bases between. The CDR3 DNA reads TGCGCCAGCAGCCAAGATTCAAGCGATGGAACAGATACGCAGTATTTT. Its translation is CASSQDSSDGTDTQYF.

The chain joins TRBV9 to TRBJ1-2; D is unclear. The CDR3 covers 14 residues. The ends were cut back, 6 bases at V and 8 bases at J, with 20 bases in the middle. Germline V lookup: CDR1 SGDLS, CDR2 YYNGEE. CDR3 residues: CASTPPTPVEGYTF. CDR3 DNA: TGTGCCAGCACTCCCCCCACCCCCGTGGAGGGCTACACCTTC.

The chain couples TRBV25-1 to TRBJ2-1, with 7 bases identical to TRBD2. CDR1 is MGHDK, CDR2 SYGVNS, per germline. The CDR3 length is 16 residues. The V and J ends lost 4 bases and 0 bases, in that order; junction bases with no gene match: 6. The DNA of the CDR3 is TGTGCCAGCAGTGTCCTTACTAGCGACTCCTACAATGAGCAGTTCTTC. Protein product: CASSVLTSDSYNEQFF. Complete variable domain (other parts from reference TRBV25-1 and TRBJ2-1): EADIYQTPRYLVIGTGKKITLECSQTMGHDKMYWYQQDPGMELHLIHYSYGVNSTEKGDLSSESTVSRIRTEHFPLTLESARPSHTSQYLCASSVLTSDSYNEQFFGPGTRLTVL.

The V and J genes are TRBV7-3 and TRBJ2-3, with 9 bases aligning to TRBD1. The CDR3 sequence is 15 residues long. The V gene end was trimmed by 5 bases and the J gene end by 6 bases; junction bases not matched to a gene: 9. The germline V gene encodes CDR1 SGHTA and CDR2 FQGTGA. CDR3 in DNA: TGTGCCAGCAGCCCCTCCGGGACAGGGTCGGATACGCAGTATTTT. Translating gives CASSPSGTGSDTQYF.

The chain's CDR3 is CASSQDPLTSGGAGTGELFF. The CDR3 DNA is TGTGCCAGCAGCCAAGATCCCCTGACTAGCGGGGGGGCCGGCACCGGGGAGCTGTTTTTT. V gene TRBV4-2 combines with J gene TRBJ2-2; 14 positions agree with TRBD2. J lost 4 bases, V lost 0 bases, and 10 bases had no gene match. CDR1 LGHNA and CDR2 YNFKEQ come from the germline V gene. The CDR3 runs to 20 residues.

This sequence joins TRBV4-3 and TRBJ1-4; TRBD1 might be the D (6 bases). The germline CDR1 and CDR2 sequences are LGHNA and YSLEER. Trimming shortened V by 6 bases and J by 10 bases, and 30 bases separated the two germline ends. The CDR3 consists of 18 residues. The CDR3 reads CASRGKVWRGKSRGKLFF. DNA for the CDR3: TGCGCCAGCAGAGGGAAGGTTTGGCGGGGGAAATCCAGGGGAAAACTGTTTTTT.

The chain links TRBV5-5 to TRBJ1-5; weak D call: TRBD1 (5 bases). CDR1 SGHKS and CDR2 YYEKEE come from the germline V gene (reference sequence). The CDR3 is made up of 15 amino acids. V shed 1 base and J shed 2 bases, with 10 bases lying between them. The CDR3 DNA is TGTGCCAGCAGCTTGACTCGGGGGGGCAATCAGCCCCAGCATTTT. Amino acids: CASSLTRGGNQPQHF.

The V gene is TRBV29-1, the J gene TRBJ2-1; TRBD2 agrees at 7 bases. V lost 0 bases to trimming and J lost 4 bases; unmatched junction nucleotides: 9. This CDR3 contains 16 residues. Germline CDR1 SQVTM, CDR2 ANQGSEA. The CDR3 coding sequence is TGCAGCGTTGAAGACCCTGCCCGCGGGGGATACAATGAGCAGTTCTTC. This sequence encodes CSVEDPARGGYNEQFF.

This chain connects TRBV18 to TRBJ1-1; D gene unclear. The V and J ends lost 0 bases and 2 bases respectively, with 16 bases between them. This CDR3 is 17 amino acids long. Germline V gene lookup returns CDR1 KGHSH and CDR2 LQKENI. The CDR3 loop is CASSPPGATVGNTEAFF. The DNA for the CDR3 is TGTGCCAGCTCACCACCGGGAGCCACGGTGGGAAACACTGAAGCTTTCTTT.

The J gene is TRBJ2-5, the V gene TRBV28, with 10 bases identical to TRBD1. Germline V gene data show CDR1 as MDHEN and CDR2 as SYDVKM. The CDR3 extends over 13 amino acids. V was clipped by 8 bases and J by 5 bases; unmatched bases: 5. CDR3 sequence reads: CASGADRGETQYF. CDR3 bases: TGTGCCAGCGGGGCGGACAGGGGGGAGACCCAGTACTTC.

V is TRBV19 and J is TRBJ1-5; 10 bases are a match to TRBD1. This CDR3 is 16 amino acids long. Germline-derived CDR1 and CDR2 are LNHDA and SQIVND (reference sequence). The J segment lost 1 base and the V segment lost 8 bases, leaving 8 bases of the junction unmatched. This CDR3 is CASSGQGLWSNQPQHF. The CDR3 nucleotides read TGTGCCAGTTCGGGACAGGGGTTATGGAGCAATCAGCCCCAGCATTTT.